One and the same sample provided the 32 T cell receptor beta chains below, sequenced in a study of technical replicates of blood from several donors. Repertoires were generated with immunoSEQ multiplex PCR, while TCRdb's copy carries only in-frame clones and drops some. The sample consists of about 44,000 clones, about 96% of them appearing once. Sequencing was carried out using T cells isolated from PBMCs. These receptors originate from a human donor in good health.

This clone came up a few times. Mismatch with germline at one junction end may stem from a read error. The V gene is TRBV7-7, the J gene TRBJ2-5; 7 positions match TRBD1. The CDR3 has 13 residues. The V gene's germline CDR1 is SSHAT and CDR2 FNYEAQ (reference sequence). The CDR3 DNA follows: TGTGCTAGCAGCCAGGACAGGCAAGAGACCCAGTACTTC. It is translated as CASSQDRQETQYF.

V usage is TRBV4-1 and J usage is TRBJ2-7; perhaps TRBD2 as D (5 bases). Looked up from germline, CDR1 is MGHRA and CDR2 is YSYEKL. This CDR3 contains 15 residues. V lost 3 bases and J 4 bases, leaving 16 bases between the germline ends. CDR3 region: CASSQATSYVYEQYF. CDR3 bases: TGCGCCAGCAGCCAGGCAACTAGTTATGTATACGAGCAGTACTTC.

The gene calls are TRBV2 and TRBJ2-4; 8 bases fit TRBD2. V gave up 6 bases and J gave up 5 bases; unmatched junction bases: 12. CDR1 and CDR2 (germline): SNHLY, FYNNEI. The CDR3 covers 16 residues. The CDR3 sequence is CASSSPQRELENIQYF. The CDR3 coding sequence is TGTGCCAGCAGCTCCCCGCAGCGGGAGTTGGAAAACATTCAGTACTTC. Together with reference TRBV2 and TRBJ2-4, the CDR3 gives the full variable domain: EPEVTQTPSHQVTQMGQEVILRCVPISNHLYFYWYRQILGQKVEFLVSFYNNEISEKSEIFDDQFSVERPDGSNFTLKIRSTKLEDSAMYFCASSSPQRELENIQYFGAGTRLSVL.

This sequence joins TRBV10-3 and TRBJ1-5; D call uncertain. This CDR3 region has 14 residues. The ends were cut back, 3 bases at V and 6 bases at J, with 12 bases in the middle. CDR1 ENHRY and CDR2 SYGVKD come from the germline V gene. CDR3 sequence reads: CAISDIGEGQPQHF. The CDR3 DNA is TGTGCCATCAGTGATATCGGGGAGGGTCAGCCCCAGCATTTT.

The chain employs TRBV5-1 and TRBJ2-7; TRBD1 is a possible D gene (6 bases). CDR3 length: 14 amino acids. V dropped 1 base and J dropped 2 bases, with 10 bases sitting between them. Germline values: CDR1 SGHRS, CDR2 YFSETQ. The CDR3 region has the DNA TGCGCCAGCAGCTTGTTACAGGGCACCTACGAGCAGTACTTC. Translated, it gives CASSLLQGTYEQYF.

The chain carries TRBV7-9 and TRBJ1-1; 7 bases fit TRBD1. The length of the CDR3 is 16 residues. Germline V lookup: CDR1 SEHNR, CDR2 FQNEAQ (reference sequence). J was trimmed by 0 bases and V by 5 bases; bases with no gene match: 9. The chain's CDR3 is CASSHWTGALNTEAFF. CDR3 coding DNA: TGTGCCAGCAGCCACTGGACAGGAGCCTTGAACACTGAAGCTTTCTTT.

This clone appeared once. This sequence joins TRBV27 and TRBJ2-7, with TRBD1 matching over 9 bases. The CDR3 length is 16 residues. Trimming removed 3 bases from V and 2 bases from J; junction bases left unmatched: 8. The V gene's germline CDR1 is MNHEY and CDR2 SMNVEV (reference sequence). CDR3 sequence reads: CASSFHIGTGTYEQYF. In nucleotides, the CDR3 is TGTGCCAGCAGTTTCCACATCGGGACAGGGACCTACGAGCAGTACTTC.

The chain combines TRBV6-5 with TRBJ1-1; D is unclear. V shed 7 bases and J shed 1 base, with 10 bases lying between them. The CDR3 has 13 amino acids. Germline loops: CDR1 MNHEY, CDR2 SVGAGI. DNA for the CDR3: TGTGCCAGCAATAAACAGTGGAACACTGAAGCTTTCTTT. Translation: CASNKQWNTEAFF.

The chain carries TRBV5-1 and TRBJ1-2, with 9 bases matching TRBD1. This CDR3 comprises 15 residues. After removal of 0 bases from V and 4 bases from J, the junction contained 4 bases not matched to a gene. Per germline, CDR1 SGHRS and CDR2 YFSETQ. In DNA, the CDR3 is TGCGCCAGCAGCTTGGAGGGACAGGGAGCCTATGGCTACACCTTC. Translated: CASSLEGQGAYGYTF.

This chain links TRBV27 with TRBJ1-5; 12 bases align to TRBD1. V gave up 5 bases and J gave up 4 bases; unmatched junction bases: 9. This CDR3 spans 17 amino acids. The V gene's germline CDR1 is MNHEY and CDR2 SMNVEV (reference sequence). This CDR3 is CASSRGTGGSSNQPQHF. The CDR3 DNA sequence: TGTGCCAGCAGTAGGGGGACAGGGGGCTCCAGTAATCAGCCCCAGCATTTT.

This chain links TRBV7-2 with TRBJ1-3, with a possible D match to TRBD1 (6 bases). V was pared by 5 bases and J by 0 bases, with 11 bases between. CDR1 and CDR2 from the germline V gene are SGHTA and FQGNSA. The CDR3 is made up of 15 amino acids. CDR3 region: CASSRTGNSGNTIYF. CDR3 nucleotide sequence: TGTGCCAGCAGCCGTACAGGGAACTCTGGAAACACCATATATTTT. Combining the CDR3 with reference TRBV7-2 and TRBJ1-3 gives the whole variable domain GAGVSQSPSNKVTEKGKDVELRCDPISGHTALYWYRQSLGQGLEFLIYFQGNSAPDKSGLPSDRFSAERTGGSVSTLTIQRTQQEDSAVYLCASSRTGNSGNTIYFGEGSWLTVV.

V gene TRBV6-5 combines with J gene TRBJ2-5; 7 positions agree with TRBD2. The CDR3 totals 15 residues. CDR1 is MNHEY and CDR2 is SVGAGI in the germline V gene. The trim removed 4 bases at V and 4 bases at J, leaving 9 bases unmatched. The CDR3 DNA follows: TGTGCCAGCAGTTCTCCACGGACTAGATCAGAGACCCAGTACTTC. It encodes CASSSPRTRSETQYF.

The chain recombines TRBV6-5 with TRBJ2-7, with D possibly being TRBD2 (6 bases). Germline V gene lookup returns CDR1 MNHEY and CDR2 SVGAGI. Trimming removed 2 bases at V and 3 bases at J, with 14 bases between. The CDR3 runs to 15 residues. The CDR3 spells CASSYTIAADYEQYF. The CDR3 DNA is TGTGCCAGCAGTTACACTATAGCGGCAGACTACGAGCAGTACTTC.

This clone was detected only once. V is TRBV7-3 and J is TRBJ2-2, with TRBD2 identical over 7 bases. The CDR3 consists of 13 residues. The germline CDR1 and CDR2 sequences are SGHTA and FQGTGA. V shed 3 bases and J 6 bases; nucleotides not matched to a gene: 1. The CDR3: CASSFGLAGELFF. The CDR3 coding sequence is TGTGCCAGCAGCTTCGGACTAGCCGGGGAGCTGTTTTTT.

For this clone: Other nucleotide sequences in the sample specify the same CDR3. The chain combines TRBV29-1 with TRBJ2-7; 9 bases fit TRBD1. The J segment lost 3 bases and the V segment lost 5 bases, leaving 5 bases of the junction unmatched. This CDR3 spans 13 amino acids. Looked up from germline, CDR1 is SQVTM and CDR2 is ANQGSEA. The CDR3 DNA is TGCAGCGTTCTCACAGGGGGCGTCTACGAGCAGTACTTC. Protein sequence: CSVLTGGVYEQYF.

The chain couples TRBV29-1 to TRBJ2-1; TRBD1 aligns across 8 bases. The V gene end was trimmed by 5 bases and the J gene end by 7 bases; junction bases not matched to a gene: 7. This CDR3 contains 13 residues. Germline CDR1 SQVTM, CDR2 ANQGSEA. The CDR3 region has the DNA TGCAGCGTTCCCAGGACAGGGAGGAATGAGCAGTTCTTC. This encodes CSVPRTGRNEQFF.

The CDR3 spells CASSLTSNNEQFF. As DNA, the CDR3 is TGTGCCAGCAGCTTAACTTCTAACAATGAGCAGTTCTTC. This chain joins TRBV7-3 and TRBJ2-1; D not resolved. Germline CDR1 reads SGHTA; CDR2 reads FQGTGA. V was cut by 0 bases and J by 5 bases, with 5 bases left in between. The CDR3 runs 13 residues.

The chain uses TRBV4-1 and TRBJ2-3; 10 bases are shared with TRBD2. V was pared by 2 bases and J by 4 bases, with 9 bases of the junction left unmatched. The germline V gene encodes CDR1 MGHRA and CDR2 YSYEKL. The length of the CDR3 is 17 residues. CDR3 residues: CASSQTILAGAPDTQYF. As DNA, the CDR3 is TGCGCCAGCAGCCAAACTATCCTAGCGGGAGCCCCAGATACGCAGTATTTT.

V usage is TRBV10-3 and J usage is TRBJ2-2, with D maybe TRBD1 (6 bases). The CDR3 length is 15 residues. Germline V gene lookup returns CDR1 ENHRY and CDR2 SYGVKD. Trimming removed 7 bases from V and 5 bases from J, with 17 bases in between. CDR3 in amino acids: CAINLQGLGTGELFF. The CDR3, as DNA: TGTGCCATCAACTTACAGGGTTTAGGGACCGGGGAGCTGTTTTTT.

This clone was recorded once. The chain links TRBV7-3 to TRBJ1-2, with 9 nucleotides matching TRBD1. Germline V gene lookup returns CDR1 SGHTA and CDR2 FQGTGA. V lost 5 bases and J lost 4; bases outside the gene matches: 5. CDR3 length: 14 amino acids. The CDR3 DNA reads TGTGCCAGCAGCCGGGACAGGGAGAGCTATGGCTACACCTTC. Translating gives CASSRDRESYGYTF.

The CDR3 loop reads CASSQWRTTYGYTF. The CDR3 nucleotides read TGTGCCAGCAGTCAATGGAGGACGACCTATGGCTACACCTTC. The chain combines TRBV6-5 with TRBJ1-2, with D hard to call. This CDR3 has 14 amino acids. CDR1 is MNHEY and CDR2 is SVGAGI in the germline V gene. The V end lost 5 bases, the J end lost 4 bases, and 14 bases lay between the germline ends.

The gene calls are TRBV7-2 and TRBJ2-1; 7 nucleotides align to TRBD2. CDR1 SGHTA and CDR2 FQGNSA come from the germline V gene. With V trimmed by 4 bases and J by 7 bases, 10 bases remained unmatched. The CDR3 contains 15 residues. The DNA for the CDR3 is TGTGCCAGCAGCTCCCTTCAAGGGAGGGCTAATGAGCAGTTCTTC. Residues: CASSSLQGRANEQFF. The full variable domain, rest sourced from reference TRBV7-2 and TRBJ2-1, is GAGVSQSPSNKVTEKGKDVELRCDPISGHTALYWYRQSLGQGLEFLIYFQGNSAPDKSGLPSDRFSAERTGGSVSTLTIQRTQQEDSAVYLCASSSLQGRANEQFFGPGTRLTVL.

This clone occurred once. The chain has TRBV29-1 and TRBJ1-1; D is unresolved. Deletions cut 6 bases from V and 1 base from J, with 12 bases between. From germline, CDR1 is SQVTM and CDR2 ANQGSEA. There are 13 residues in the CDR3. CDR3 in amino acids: CSVRTGENTEAFF. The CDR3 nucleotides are TGCAGCGTCAGGACGGGAGAGAACACTGAAGCTTTCTTT.

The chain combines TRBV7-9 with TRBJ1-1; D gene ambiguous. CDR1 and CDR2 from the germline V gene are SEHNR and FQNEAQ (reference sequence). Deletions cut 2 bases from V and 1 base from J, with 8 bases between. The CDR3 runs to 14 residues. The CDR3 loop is CASSLSGRNTEAFF. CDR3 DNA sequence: TGTGCCAGCAGCTTATCTGGCAGGAACACTGAAGCTTTCTTT.

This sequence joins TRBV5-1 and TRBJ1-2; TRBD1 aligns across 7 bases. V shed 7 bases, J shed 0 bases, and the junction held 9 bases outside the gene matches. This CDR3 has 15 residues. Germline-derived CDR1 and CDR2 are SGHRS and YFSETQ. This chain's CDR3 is CASAPGQPSNYGYTF. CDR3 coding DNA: TGCGCCAGCGCGCCGGGACAGCCTTCTAACTATGGCTACACCTTC.

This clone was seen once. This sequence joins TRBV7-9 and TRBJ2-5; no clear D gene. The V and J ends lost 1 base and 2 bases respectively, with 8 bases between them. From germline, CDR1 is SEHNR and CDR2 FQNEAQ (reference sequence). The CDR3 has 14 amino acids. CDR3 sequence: CASSLVTAQETQYF. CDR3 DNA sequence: TGTGCCAGCAGCTTAGTTACTGCTCAAGAGACCCAGTACTTC.

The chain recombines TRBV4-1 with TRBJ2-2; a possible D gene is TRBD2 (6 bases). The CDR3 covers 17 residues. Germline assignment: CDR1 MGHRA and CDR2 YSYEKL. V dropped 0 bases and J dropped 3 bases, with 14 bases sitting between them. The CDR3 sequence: CASSQDSGESYTGELFF. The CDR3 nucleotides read TGCGCCAGCAGCCAAGATTCGGGGGAAAGCTACACCGGGGAGCTGTTTTTT.

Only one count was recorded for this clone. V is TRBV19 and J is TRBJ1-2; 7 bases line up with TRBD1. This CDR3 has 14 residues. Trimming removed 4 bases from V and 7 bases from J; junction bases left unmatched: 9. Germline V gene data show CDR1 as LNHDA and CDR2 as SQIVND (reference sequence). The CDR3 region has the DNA TGTGCCAGTAGTAAACAGGGGTCTTATCCTGGCTACACCTTC. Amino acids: CASSKQGSYPGYTF.

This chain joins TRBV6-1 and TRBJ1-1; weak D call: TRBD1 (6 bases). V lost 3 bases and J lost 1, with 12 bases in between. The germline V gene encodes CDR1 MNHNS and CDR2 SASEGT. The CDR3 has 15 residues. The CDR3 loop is CASSDLGQPNTEAFF. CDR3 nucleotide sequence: TGTGCCAGCAGTGACCTCGGACAGCCGAACACTGAAGCTTTCTTT.

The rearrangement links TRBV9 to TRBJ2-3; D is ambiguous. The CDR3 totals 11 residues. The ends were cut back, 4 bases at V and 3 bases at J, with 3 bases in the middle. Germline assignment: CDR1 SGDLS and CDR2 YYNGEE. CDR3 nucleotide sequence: TGTGCCAGCAGCTTAACAGATACGCAGTATTTT. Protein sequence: CASSLTDTQYF.

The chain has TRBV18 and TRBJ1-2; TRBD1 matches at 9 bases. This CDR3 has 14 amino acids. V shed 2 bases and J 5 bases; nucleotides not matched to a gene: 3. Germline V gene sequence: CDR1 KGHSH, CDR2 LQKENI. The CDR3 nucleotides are TGTGCCAGCTCACCAGGGACAGGGCTTTATGGCTACACCTTC. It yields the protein CASSPGTGLYGYTF.

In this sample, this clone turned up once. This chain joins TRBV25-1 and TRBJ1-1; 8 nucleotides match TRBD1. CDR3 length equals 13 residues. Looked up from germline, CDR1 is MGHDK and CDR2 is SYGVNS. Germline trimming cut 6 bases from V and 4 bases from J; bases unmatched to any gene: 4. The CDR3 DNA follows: TGTGCCAGCAGCGCGACAGGGGTCACTGAAGCTTTCTTT. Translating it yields CASSATGVTEAFF.